This T cell receptor (beta chain) is drawn from a study of blood T cell repertoires in COVID-19. Study context: Collection of acute and convalescent COVID-19 samples took place in the United States, Italy and Spain.

This clone was recorded once. Allocation to cohorts depended on clinical history reported by the participants. Method: immunoSEQ multiplex PCR; TCRdb's copy keeps in-frame clones and lacks some. The sample shows about 430,000 clones, around nine tenths of them seen only once. The source is a young woman who had been exposed to COVID-19. The sample consisted of PBMCs or T cells enriched from blood (not recorded which).

The CDR3 sequence is CASSELATGELFF. The CDR3 nucleotides read TGCGCCAGCAGTGAGCTCGCGACCGGGGAGCTGTTTTTT. The chain joins TRBV10-2 to TRBJ2-2; D unresolved. V was trimmed by 2 bases and J by 5 bases, leaving 6 bases between them. The CDR3 totals 13 residues. Germline V gene data show CDR1 as WSHSY and CDR2 as SAAADI.